The present T cell receptor (beta chain) was sequenced within a study of blood T cell repertoires in COVID-19. This CDR3 region has 14 residues. Per the germline V gene, CDR1 is SGHAT and CDR2 is FQNNGV. V lost 5 bases to trimming and J lost 1 base, with 12 bases between them. Profiling relied on immunoSEQ multiplex PCR, and the TCRdb table lists in-frame clones only, not all of them. Of 310,000 or so clones in the sample, 80% to 90% were seen once. The chain joins TRBV11-2 to TRBJ2-7, with D possibly being TRBD1 (6 bases). Sequencing used PBMCs or T cells enriched from blood (not recorded which). The source is a woman under 30 who had recovered from COVID-19. CDR3 residues: CASSRSGTSYEQYF. As DNA, the CDR3 is TGTGCCAGCAGCCGTTCCGGGACATCCTACGAGCAGTACTTC. Complete variable domain (other parts from reference TRBV11-2 and TRBJ2-7): EAGVAQSPRYKIIEKRQSVAFWCNPISGHATLYWYQQILGQGPKLLIQFQNNGVVDDSQLPKDRFSAERLKGVDSTLKIQPAKLEDSAVYLCASSRSGTSYEQYFGPGTRLTVT.